This section outlines one T cell receptor beta chain sequence together with its context. It lacks a known antigen. Nothing much larger sits one base from this clone, and base qualities are not available. The data were taken from a study of cytomegalovirus exposure and HLA in healthy donors (dated by TCRdb to the late 2010s). Study-level background: An earlier analysis of roughly 610 of the donors reported around 280 Gb of sequence data and 95 million to 130 million unique TCR beta sequences obtained from some 170 million T cells. The study profiled the T cell repertoires of fewer than 850 subjects by immunosequencing and related them to cytomegalovirus serostatus. Across some 400 genotyped donors of the cohort, an average of approximately 240,000 unique TCR beta nucleotide sequences per donor were sequenced, and around 20% of those sequences were non-productive. Because of strong linkage in the cohort, 5 or 6 DR-DQ haplotypes were treated as single units for association and clustering. Donor age, sex, ethnicity and CMV serostatus were compiled together with the repertoire data. A later genetic analysis took genome-wide SNP genotypes for about three fifths of the 666 donors and used that subset as a discovery cohort. The number of donors typed differed by locus, with roughly 629-640 for A, B, C, DRB1 and DQB1, roughly 520 for DQA1, over 600 for DPA1, and some 440 for DPB1. A later analysis re-analyzed previously published TCR beta repertoires from roughly 630 donors and added high-resolution HLA genotyping to study TCR occurrence patterns. High-throughput TCR immunosequencing, statistical association of individual TCRs with disease status, and machine learning were combined to predict cytomegalovirus infection status. The aim of the study was to test whether cataloging public T cell receptors could identify signatures of past pathogen exposure. A separate validation cohort of roughly 130 different subjects was used in addition to the roughly 670-subject first cohort. An earlier analysis of 587 of the donors applied high-throughput TCR beta sequencing to assess whether each TCR beta V gene segment acted as functional or pseudogenic. An early release covering just under 650 HLA-typed donors comprised approximately 290 gigabases of sequencing data and tens of millions of unique TCR sequences. All discovery cohort repertoires had been generated using a single sequencing platform. The genetic ancestry cluster associated with self-reported Caucasian donors included over 65% of the approximately 430 genotyped donors. The later analysis used no new phenotypic data to find candidate immune exposures, relying instead on TCR beta sequences and their occurrence across donors. Class I and class II HLA loci were covered by the typing at four-digit resolution. Points the paper makes about the study in general: The authors suggested that the approach could potentially be generalized to other disease states and immunological phenotypes. When HLA alleles, especially DR and DQ, strongly co-occurred, attributing TCR associations to individual alleles was difficult. Broadly in line with IMGT annotations, most TCR beta V segments showed up in productive rearrangements about 87% or about 30% of the time in an earlier analysis of under 700 of the donors. A cluster of highly shared sequence variants was judged likely to be a technical artifact of the sequencing pipeline. For the cohort, immune exposure information was limited to CMV serostatus. A further reported finding was that TCR beta sequences accurately predicted the HLA-A and HLA-B alleles for most subjects in the first cohort. In a later analysis, several top co-occurrence clusters were reported to appear linked to parvovirus B19, influenza, CMV and Epstein-Barr virus. In a later genetic analysis, a missense DCLRE1C variant was associated with V-gene and J-gene trimming of TCR beta chains, and the association was replicated in an independent cohort. The classifier was reported to diagnose cytomegalovirus status with high specificity and sensitivity in both the original and validation cohorts. Only TCR beta chains were sequenced in this cohort, and the absence of alpha or paired-chain data limited detectable features. Linkage disequilibrium might explain the correlated functional status among segregating V segments, but an unknown experimental factor could not be ruled out. In a later analysis, TCR association rates were found to vary across HLA loci, with the most associated TCRs seen for DRB1 alleles and the fewest for HLA-C alleles. Because HLA typing was unavailable for some donors at each locus, only the typed subset was used in association tests. Across donors, most TCR sequences were observed very rarely, whereas some public TCRs were present in many individuals. Some IMGT-functional V segments, including TRBV6-2 and TRBV6-3, could not be distinguished by the 87-base-pair reads and were therefore excluded. Specific HLA alleles were associated with some 15,000 TCR beta sequences at a false discovery rate of 0.05 in a later analysis. The presence/absence analyses assumed that sequencing depth was roughly uniform across donors, and that assumption may not be true. Three of the identified cytomegalovirus-associated TCR beta chains were confirmed in vitro to be specific for cytomegalovirus antigens. Because counts were too low, seventeen rarely observed V segments, including chromosome 9 orphons, were excluded from the earlier analysis of 587 of the donors. In a later analysis, HLA-associated TCR beta chains showed more clonal expansion and lower generation probabilities than non-associated chains that were equally common. Most CMV-associated TCR beta chains appeared to be HLA-restricted in a later analysis, and the HLA associations seemed to be driven largely by CMV exposure. A total of 150 to 200 TCR beta chains were listed by the study as associated with cytomegalovirus. A later genetic analysis reported fewer N-insertions in productive TCRs among donors in an Asian-associated ancestry cluster than the approximately 670-donor mean.

Library preparation employed the immunoSEQ multiplex PCR assay. A mixture of 60 forward primers for TCR Vbeta segments and 13 reverse primers for TCR Jbeta segments was used in the multiplex PCR. Amplification of the CDR3 region of rearranged TCR beta genes was performed with a multiplex PCR assay on genomic DNA. The amplified TCR beta libraries were sequenced on the Illumina HiSeq System as 87-base-pair reads. Per the original workflow: In a later analysis, roughly 80 million unique TCR beta chains were counted across the 690 or so repertoires, and around 11 million of these chains were shared by at least two donors. Raw reads were error-corrected and collapsed into unique sequences with a nearest-neighbor algorithm that merged closely related sequences to remove PCR and sequencing errors. V, D and J gene segments were assigned by aligning CDR3 sequences to IMGT reference sequences. For a sequence to be retained, at least a six-nucleotide match to both a V gene segment and a J gene segment was required. A rearrangement was called productive if the CDR3 had no stop codons and remained in frame with V and J, and every other rearrangement was called non-productive. CDR3 was defined according to IMGT convention as the region running from the second conserved V-encoded cysteine to the conserved J-encoded phenylalanine. Sequences without an unambiguous match to a single V gene segment were excluded from the earlier analysis of 450 to 750 of the donors. In an earlier analysis of 450 to 700 of the donors, V segments were called functional above 56.7% productive rearrangements and were called segregating when the between-donor standard deviation exceeded 5%. A statistical classification framework was built for diagnosing cytomegalovirus status from the catalog of TCR beta chain sequences. In a later analysis, V and J genes were assigned by comparing TCR nucleotide sequences against IMGT/GENE-DB human TR gene sequences. In a later analysis, CDR3 sequences and most-parsimonious VDJ recombination scenarios were assigned using the TCRdist pipeline. A later analysis defined each TCR beta chain by its CDR3 amino acid sequence plus V-gene family, and excluded reads lacking a unique V-gene family. To address suspected cross-contamination and a sequencing artifact, a later analysis removed 592 highly shared, low-generation-probability nucleotide sequences. For each public chain, a later analysis derived a clonal expansion index from normalized ranks of inferred template counts within each repertoire. In a later analysis, generation probabilities were computed with a VDJ recombination model fitted to out-of-frame rearrangements, and the resulting probabilities were checked against IGoR. In a later analysis, TCR-TCR, TCR-HLA and TCR-CMV co-occurrence was scored with hypergeometric tests, and a repertoire-size bias correction was applied to TCR pairs. False discovery rates were estimated in a later analysis by permuting HLA or CMV assignments 20 times. In a later analysis, co-occurring TCRs were grouped with DBSCAN, and TCRdist sequence similarity was added when clustering was performed within HLA-allele-positive subsets. For co-occurrence clustering, repertoires with fewer than 30,000 or more than 120,000 public chains were excluded, along with five or six repertoires with anomalous nucleotide sharing. The table comes from immuneACCESS by way of TCRdb, which keeps in-frame sequences with V and J called. Part of the clones is missing from these tables; in studies checked, under half for an unresolved V gene and the rest for unknown reasons. The V and J calls and clone size come from that table; D and trimming were worked out from the DNA. The sample has about 190,000 clones on record, 70% to 75% of them singletons. The ten largest clones capture about 3.1% of the sample.

The CDR1 and CDR2 encoded by the germline V gene (reference sequence) are LNHDA and SQIVND. After removal of 6 bases from V and 3 bases from J, the junction retains 10 bases not matched to a gene. The CDR3 runs 15 amino acids, cysteine and phenylalanine included. Only the CDR3 DNA is retained, 45 bases long and in frame from the first base. The cohort consisted of hundreds of healthy bone marrow donors. Cohort members were all nominally healthy when sampled, although unrecorded immune exposures were likely present. The donor was CMV seropositive and belonged to the group of 250 to 300 seropositive cohort members. A peripheral blood sample was provided by each donor, and peripheral blood mononuclear cells were used for TCR beta sequencing. Genomic DNA extraction from the blood cell samples was performed with the Qiagen DNeasy Blood Extraction Kit.

Sequences were obtained from PBMCs. The receptor was derived from a young woman in good health and CMV-seropositive. Rearrangement joined TRBV19 to TRBJ1-2; 7 of the junction bases match TRBD1. The nucleotide sequence is given as TGTGCCAGTAGGAGTAGGCAGGGGGTGGACTATGGCTACACCTTC. Its coded protein is CASRSRQGVDYGYTF. The entire variable domain, with the stretches around the CDR3 drawn from the reference TRBV19 and TRBJ1-2 proteins, is DGGITQSPKYLFRKEGQNVTLSCEQNLNHDAMYWYRQDPGQGLRLIYYSQIVNDFQKGDIAEGYSVSREKKESFPLTVTSAQKNPTAFYLCASRSRQGVDYGYTFGSGTRLTVV.